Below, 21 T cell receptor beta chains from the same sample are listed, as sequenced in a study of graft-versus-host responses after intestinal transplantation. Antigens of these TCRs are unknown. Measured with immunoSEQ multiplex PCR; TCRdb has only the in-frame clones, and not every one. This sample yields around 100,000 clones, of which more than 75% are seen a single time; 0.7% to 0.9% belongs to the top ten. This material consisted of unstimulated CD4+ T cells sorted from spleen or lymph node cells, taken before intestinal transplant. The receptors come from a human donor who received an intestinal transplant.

The CDR3: CASSLERELAYNEQFF. In DNA form, the CDR3 reads TGTGCCAGCAGCCTCGAGCGGGAGTTAGCCTACAATGAGCAGTTCTTC. The rearrangement uses TRBV13 and TRBJ2-1; 8 bases are a match to TRBD2. This CDR3 is built from 16 residues. V shed 5 bases, J shed 2 bases, and the junction held 8 bases outside the gene matches. Germline-derived CDR1 and CDR2 are PRHDT and FYEKMQ (reference sequence). The full variable domain, its missing parts supplied by reference TRBV13 and TRBJ2-1, is AAGVIQSPRHLIKEKRETATLKCYPIPRHDTVYWYQQGPGQDPQFLISFYEKMQSDKGSIPDRFSAQQFSDYHSELNMSSLELGDSALYFCASSLERELAYNEQFFGPGTRLTVL.

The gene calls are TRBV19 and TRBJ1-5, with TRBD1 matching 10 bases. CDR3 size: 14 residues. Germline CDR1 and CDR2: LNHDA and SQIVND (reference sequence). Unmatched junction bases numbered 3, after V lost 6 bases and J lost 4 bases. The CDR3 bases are TGTGCCAGTAGGAGGACAGGGGGTAATCAGCCCCAGCATTTT. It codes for CASRRTGGNQPQHF.

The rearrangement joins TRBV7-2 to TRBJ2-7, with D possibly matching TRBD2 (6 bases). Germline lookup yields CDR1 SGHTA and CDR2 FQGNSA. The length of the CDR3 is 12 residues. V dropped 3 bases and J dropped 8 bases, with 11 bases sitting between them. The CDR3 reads CASSFGRVQQYF. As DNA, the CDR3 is TGTGCCAGCAGCTTCGGGAGAGTACAGCAGTACTTC.

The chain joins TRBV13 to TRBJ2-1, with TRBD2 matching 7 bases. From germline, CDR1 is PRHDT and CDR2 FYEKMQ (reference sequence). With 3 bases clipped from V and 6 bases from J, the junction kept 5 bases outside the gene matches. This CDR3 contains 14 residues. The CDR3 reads CASSFTSDPNEQFF. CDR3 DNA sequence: TGTGCCAGCAGCTTCACTAGCGACCCCAATGAGCAGTTCTTC.

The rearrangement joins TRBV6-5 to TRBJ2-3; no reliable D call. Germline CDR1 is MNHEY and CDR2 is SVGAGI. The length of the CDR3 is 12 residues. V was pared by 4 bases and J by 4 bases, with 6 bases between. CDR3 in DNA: TGTGCCAGCAGTTCTCTAGCAGATACGCAGTATTTT. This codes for CASSSLADTQYF.

CDR3 sequence reads: CASRPDGKNTEAFF. The CDR3 DNA is TGTGCCAGCAGGCCGGACGGGAAGAACACTGAAGCTTTCTTT. The chain joins TRBV2 to TRBJ1-1; D is undetermined. In germline, CDR1 is SNHLY, CDR2 FYNNEI. CDR3 length: 14 amino acids. Trimming removed 6 bases at V and 1 base at J, with 12 bases between.

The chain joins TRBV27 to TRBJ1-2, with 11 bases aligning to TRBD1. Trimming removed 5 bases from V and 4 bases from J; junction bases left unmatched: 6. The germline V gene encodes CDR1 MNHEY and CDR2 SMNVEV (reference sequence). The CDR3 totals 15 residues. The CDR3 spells CASSLRTGGGYGYTF. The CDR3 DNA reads TGTGCCAGCAGTCTACGGACAGGGGGCGGCTATGGCTACACCTTC.

CDR3 nucleotide sequence: TGTGCCAGCAAAGACAGGGAGGGGTATGGCTACACCTTC. This codes for CASKDREGYGYTF. This chain links TRBV28 with TRBJ1-2; 7 bases are shared with TRBD1. Germline values: CDR1 MDHEN, CDR2 SYDVKM. The CDR3 has 13 residues. J gave up 5 bases and V 7 bases, and 7 bases lay outside the gene matches.

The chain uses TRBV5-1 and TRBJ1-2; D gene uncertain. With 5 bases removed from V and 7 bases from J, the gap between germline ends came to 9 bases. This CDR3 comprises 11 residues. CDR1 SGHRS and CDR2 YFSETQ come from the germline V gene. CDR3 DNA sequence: TGCGCCAGCAGTCGGGATGGTGGCTACACCTTC. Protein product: CASSRDGGYTF.

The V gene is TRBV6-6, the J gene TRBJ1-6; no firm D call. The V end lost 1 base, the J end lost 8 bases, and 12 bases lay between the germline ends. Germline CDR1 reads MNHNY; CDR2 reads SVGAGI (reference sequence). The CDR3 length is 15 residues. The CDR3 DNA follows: TGTGCCAGCAGTTACTATCGTACTGAGGATTCACCCCTCCACTTT. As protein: CASSYYRTEDSPLHF.

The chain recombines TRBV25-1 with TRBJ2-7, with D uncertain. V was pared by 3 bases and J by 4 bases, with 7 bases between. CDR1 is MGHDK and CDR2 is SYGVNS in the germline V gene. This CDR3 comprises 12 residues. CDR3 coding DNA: TGTGCCAGCAGTGATTTTATTTACGAGCAGTACTTC. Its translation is CASSDFIYEQYF.

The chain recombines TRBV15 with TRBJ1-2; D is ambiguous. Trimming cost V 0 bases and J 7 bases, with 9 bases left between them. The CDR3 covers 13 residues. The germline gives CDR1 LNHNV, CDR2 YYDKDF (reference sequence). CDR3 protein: CATSRDSNTGYTF. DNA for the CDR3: TGTGCCACCAGCAGAGATAGCAACACTGGCTACACCTTC.

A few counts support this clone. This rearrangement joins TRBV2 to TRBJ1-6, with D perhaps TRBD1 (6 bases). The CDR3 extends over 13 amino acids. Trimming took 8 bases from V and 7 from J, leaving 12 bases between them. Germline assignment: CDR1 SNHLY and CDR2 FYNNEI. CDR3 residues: CASLQDRNSPLHF. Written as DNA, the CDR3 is TGTGCCAGCCTGCAGGACAGAAATTCACCCCTCCACTTT.

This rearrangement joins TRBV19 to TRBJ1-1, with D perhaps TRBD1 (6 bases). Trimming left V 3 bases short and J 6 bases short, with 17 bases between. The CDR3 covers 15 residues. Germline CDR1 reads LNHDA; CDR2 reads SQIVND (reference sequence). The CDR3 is CASSMGGRGSAEAFF. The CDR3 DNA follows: TGTGCCAGTAGTATGGGGGGGCGAGGGAGCGCTGAAGCTTTCTTT.

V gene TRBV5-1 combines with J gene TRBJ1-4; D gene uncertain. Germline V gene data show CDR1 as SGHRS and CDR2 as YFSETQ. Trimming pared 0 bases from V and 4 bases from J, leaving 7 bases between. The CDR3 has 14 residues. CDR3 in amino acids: CASSLGGLNEKLFF. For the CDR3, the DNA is TGCGCCAGCAGCTTGGGGGGTCTTAATGAAAAACTGTTTTTT.

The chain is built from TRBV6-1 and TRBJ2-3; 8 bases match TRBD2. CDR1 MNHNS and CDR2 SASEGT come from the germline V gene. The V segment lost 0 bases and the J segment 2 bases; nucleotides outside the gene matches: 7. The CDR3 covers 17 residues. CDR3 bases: TGTGCCAGCAGTGAAGCGTGGTATAGCGGGGACACAGATACGCAGTATTTT. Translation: CASSEAWYSGDTDTQYF.

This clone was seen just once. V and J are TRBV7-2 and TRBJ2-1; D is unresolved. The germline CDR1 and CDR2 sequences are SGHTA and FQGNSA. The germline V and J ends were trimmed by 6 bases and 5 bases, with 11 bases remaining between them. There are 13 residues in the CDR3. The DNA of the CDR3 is TGTGCCAGCAGTTCCCTAGGGAACAATGAGCAGTTCTTC. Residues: CASSSLGNNEQFF.

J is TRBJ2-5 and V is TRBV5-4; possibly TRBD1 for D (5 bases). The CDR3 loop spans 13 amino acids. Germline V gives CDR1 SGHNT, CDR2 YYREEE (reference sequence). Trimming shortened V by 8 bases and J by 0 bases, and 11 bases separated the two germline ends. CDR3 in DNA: TGTGCCAGTAGTCCAGGGTACCAAGAGACCCAGTACTTC. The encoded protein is CASSPGYQETQYF.

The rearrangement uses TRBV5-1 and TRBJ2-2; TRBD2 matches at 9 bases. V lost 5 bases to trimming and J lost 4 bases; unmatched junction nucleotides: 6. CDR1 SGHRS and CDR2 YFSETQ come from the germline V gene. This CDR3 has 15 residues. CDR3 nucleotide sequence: TGCGCCAGCAGATTTAGCGGGAGCCGCACCGGGGAGCTGTTTTTT. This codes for CASRFSGSRTGELFF.

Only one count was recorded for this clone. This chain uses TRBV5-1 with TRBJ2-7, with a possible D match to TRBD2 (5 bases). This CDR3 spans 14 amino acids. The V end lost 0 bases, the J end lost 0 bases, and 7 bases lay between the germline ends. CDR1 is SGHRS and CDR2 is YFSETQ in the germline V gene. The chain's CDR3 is CASSLDGVSYEQYF. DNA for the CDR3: TGCGCCAGCAGCTTGGACGGGGTCTCCTACGAGCAGTACTTC.

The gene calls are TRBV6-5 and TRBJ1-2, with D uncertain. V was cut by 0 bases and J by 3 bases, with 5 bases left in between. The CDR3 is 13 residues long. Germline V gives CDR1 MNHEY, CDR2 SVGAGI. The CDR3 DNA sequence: TGTGCCAGCAGTTACTCGTGGGACTATGGCTACACCTTC. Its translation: CASSYSWDYGYTF.